This T cell receptor beta chain is from a study of Tregs in tolerant kidney transplant recipients. The data were produced by immunoSEQ multiplex PCR, yet TCRdb's version contains in-frame clones alone and is incomplete. This sample's table reports tens of thousands of clones. In germline, CDR1 is SGHDT, CDR2 YYEEEE. J lost 3 bases, V lost 4 bases, and 3 bases had no gene match. The CDR3 spans 14 residues. Overall study findings and caveats: Donor-specific Treg expansion exceeded global Treg expansion in tolerant patients, suggesting antigen drive. The small number of patients limits these findings pending further validation.

As to this clone: Its antigen is undetermined. The read is 3 residues too short to cover the CDR3 end, so that end is filled in from the germline J gene.

The chain uses TRBV5-6 and TRBJ2-5; 10 nucleotides agree with TRBD1. The sequence came from a human donor who received a combined kidney and bone marrow transplant. The sample consisted of CD4+ T cells from blood, taken before the transplant. CDR3 protein: CASSPGTGEETQYF. The DNA read from the CDR3 is TGTGCCAGCAGCCCCGGGACAGGGGAAGAGACC. The variable domain in full, completed from reference TRBV5-6 and TRBJ2-5, reads DAGVTQSPTHLIKTRGQQVTLRCSPKSGHDTVSWYQQALGQGPQFIFQYYEEEERQRGNFPDRFSGHQFPNYSSELNVNALLLGDSALYLCASSPGTGEETQYFGPGTRLLVL.